The 6 T cell receptor beta chains below all came from one sample that was sequenced in a study of T cell changes during pregnancy in multiple sclerosis. This table comes from immunoSEQ multiplex PCR, and its TCRdb copy is limited to in-frame clones, with some not included. The data hold about 120,000 clones, with about 93% observed a single time. The sample in question was peripheral blood, obtained before pregnancy. Source of these receptors: a female donor with multiple sclerosis, enrolled in a pregnancy study.

The chain is built from TRBV7-7 and TRBJ2-7; D perhaps matches TRBD1 (6 bases). Trimming removed 7 bases at V and 1 base at J, with 14 bases between. Germline loops: CDR1 SSHAT, CDR2 FNYEAQ (reference sequence). The CDR3 is 14 residues long. The CDR3 coding sequence is TGTGCCAGCAAATACAGGGTTTCGTCCTACGAGCAGTACTTC. Translated, it gives CASKYRVSSYEQYF.

The chain joins TRBV5-1 to TRBJ1-3; 8 bases fit TRBD1. The junction had 6 bases not matched to a gene; V was cut back by 4 bases and J by 0 bases. Germline CDR1 SGHRS, CDR2 YFSETQ. The CDR3 extends over 16 amino acids. CDR3 amino acids: CASSPWTGTSGNTIYF. The CDR3 DNA follows: TGCGCCAGCAGCCCGTGGACAGGGACCTCTGGAAACACCATATATTTT.

The chain has TRBV9 and TRBJ2-7, with TRBD1 matching 9 bases. V lost 1 base to trimming and J lost 6 bases; unmatched junction nucleotides: 8. The CDR3 has 15 residues. Germline V gene data show CDR1 as SGDLS and CDR2 as YYNGEE. CDR3 sequence reads: CASSVRGDRASEQYF. The CDR3 nucleotides are TGTGCCAGCAGCGTAAGAGGGGACAGGGCCTCCGAGCAGTACTTC.

The chain recombines TRBV5-8 with TRBJ2-2, with TRBD2 matching 11 bases. The CDR3 is 17 amino acids. The ends lost 4 bases at V and 1 base at J; junction bases unmatched: 6. Germline V gives CDR1 SGHTS, CDR2 YDEGEE. The DNA of the CDR3 is TGTGCCAGCAGCCGGCCCACTAGCGGGAGGAACACCGGGGAGCTGTTTTTT. Amino acids: CASSRPTSGRNTGELFF.

The chain couples TRBV11-2 to TRBJ2-1; TRBD2 is a possible D gene (5 bases). Germline V gene sequence: CDR1 SGHAT, CDR2 FQNNGV. CDR3 size: 13 residues. The ends were cut back, 5 bases at V and 10 bases at J, with 15 bases in the middle. The CDR3: CASSTGLLLEQFF. The CDR3 DNA follows: TGTGCCAGCAGCACCGGACTCCTCTTAGAGCAGTTCTTC.

The chain has TRBV30 and TRBJ1-5, with 9 bases identical to TRBD1. The CDR3 spans 15 residues. CDR1 is GTSNPN and CDR2 is SVGIG in the germline V gene (reference sequence). Germline trimming cut 3 bases from V and 2 bases from J; bases unmatched to any gene: 5. CDR3 residues: CAWSDTGGGNQPQHF. The CDR3 nucleotides read TGTGCCTGGAGCGACACAGGGGGCGGCAATCAGCCCCAGCATTTT.